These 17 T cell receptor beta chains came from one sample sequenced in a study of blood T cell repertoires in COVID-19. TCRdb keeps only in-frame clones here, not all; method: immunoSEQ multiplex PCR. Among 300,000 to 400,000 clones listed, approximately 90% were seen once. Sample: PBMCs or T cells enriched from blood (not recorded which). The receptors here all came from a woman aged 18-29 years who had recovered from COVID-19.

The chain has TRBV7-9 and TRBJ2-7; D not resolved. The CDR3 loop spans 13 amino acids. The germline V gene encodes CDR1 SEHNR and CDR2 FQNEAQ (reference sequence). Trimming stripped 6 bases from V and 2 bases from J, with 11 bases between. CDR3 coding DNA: TGTGCCAGCAGTCCGGGTCCTACCTACGAGCAGTACTTC. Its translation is CASSPGPTYEQYF.

CDR3 sequence reads: CASNSGEGSNQPQHF. The CDR3, as DNA: TGTGCCAGCAATTCGGGGGAAGGGAGCAATCAGCCCCAGCATTTT. V is TRBV6-5 and J is TRBJ1-5; the D gene is possibly TRBD1 (5 bases). This CDR3 has 15 residues. V dropped 7 bases and J dropped 1 base, with 14 bases sitting between them. Germline values: CDR1 MNHEY, CDR2 SVGAGI.

This CDR3 is CASRFSGGYEQYF. DNA for the CDR3: TGTGCCAGCAGATTTAGCGGGGGCTACGAGCAGTACTTC. The V gene is TRBV12-3 or TRBV12-4, the J gene TRBJ2-7; TRBD2 aligns across 9 bases. The trim removed 6 bases at V and 3 bases at J, leaving 3 bases unmatched. The CDR3 has 13 amino acids.

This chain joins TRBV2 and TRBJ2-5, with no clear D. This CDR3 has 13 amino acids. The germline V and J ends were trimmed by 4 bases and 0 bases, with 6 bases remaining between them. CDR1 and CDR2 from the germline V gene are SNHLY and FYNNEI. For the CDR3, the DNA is TGTGCCAGCAGTGGGCGGTACCAAGAGACCCAGTACTTC. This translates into CASSGRYQETQYF. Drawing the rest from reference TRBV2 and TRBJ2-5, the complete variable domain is EPEVTQTPSHQVTQMGQEVILRCVPISNHLYFYWYRQILGQKVEFLVSFYNNEISEKSEIFDDQFSVERPDGSNFTLKIRSTKLEDSAMYFCASSGRYQETQYFGPGTRLLVL.

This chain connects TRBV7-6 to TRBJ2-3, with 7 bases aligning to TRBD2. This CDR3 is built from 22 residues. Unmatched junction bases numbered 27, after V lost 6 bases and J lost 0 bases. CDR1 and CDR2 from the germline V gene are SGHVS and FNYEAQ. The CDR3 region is CASSLVSLVGGNHWPSTDTQYF. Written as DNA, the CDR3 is TGTGCCAGCAGTCTAGTGTCACTTGTGGGGGGGAACCATTGGCCTAGCACAGATACGCAGTATTTT.

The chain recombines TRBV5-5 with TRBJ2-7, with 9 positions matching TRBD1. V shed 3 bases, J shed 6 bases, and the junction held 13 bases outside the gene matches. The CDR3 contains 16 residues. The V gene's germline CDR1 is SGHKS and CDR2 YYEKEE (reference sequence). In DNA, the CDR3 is TGTGCCAGCAGCTCCCTCCCCGGGACAGGGCCAATCGAGCAGTACTTC. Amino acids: CASSSLPGTGPIEQYF.

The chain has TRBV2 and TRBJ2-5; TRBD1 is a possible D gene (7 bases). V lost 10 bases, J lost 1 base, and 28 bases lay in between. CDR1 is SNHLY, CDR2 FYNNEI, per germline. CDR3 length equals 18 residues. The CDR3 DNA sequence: TGTGCCACCTGGAGGGACAGAGAAGGGGGTAAGAGCCAAGAGACCCAGTACTTC. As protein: CATWRDREGGKSQETQYF.

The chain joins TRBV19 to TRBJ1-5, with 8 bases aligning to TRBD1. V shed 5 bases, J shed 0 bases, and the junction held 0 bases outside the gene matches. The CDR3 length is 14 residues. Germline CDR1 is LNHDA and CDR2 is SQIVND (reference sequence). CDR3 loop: CASSDRGSNQPQHF. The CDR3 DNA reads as TGTGCCAGTAGTGACAGGGGTAGCAATCAGCCCCAGCATTTT.

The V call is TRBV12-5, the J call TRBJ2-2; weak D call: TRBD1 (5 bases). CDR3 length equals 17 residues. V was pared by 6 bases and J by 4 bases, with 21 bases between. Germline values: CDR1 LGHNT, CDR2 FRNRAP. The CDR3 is CASGPLDKYASTGELFF. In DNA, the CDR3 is TGTGCTAGTGGCCCGTTGGACAAATATGCAAGCACCGGGGAGCTGTTTTTT.

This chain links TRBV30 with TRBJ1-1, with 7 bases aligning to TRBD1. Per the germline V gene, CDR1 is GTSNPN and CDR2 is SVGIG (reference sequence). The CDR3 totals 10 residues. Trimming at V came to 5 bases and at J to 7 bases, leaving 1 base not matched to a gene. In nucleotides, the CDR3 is TGTGCCTGGGACAGGGATGAAGCTTTCTTT. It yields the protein CAWDRDEAFF.

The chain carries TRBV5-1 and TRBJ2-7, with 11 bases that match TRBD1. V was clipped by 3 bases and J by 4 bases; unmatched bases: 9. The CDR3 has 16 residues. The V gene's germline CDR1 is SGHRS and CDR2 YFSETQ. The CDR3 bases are TGCGCCAGCAGCTCAAGCCGGGACAGGGGGAAGTACGAGCAGTACTTC. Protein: CASSSSRDRGKYEQYF.

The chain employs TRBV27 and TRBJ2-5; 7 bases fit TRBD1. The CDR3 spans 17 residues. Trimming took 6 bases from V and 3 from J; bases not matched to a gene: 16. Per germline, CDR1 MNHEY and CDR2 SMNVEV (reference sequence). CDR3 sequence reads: CASRGVFGQERKETQYF. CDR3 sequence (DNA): TGTGCCAGCAGGGGAGTTTTTGGACAGGAGAGAAAAGAGACCCAGTACTTC.

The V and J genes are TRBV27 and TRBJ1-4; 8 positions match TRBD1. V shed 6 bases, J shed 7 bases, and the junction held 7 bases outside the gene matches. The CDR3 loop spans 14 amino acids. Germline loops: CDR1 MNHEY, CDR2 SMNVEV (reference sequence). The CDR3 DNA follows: TGTGCCAGCAGACTACAGGGGGGGGGTGAAAAACTGTTTTTT. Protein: CASRLQGGGEKLFF. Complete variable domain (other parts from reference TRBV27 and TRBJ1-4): EAQVTQNPRYLITVTGKKLTVTCSQNMNHEYMSWYRQDPGLGLRQIYYSMNVEVTDKGDVPEGYKVSRKEKRNFPLILESPSPNQTSLYFCASRLQGGGEKLFFGSGTQLSVL.

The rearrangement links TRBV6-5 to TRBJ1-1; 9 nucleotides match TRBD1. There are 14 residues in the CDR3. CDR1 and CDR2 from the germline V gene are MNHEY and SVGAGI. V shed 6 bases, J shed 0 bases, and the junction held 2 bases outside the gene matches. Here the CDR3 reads CASRTGGLNTEAFF. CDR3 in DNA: TGTGCCAGCAGAACAGGGGGCTTGAACACTGAAGCTTTCTTT.

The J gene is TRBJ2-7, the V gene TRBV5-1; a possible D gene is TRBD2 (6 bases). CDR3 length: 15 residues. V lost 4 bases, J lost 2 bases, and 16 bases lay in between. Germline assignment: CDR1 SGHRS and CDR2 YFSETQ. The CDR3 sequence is CASSRGTLQPYEQYF. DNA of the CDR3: TGCGCCAGCAGCCGGGGGACCCTCCAACCCTACGAGCAGTACTTC.

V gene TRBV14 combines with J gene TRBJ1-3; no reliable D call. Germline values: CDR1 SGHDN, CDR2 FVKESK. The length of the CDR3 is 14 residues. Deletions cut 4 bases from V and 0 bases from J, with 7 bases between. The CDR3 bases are TGTGCCAGCAGCCCAACAGACTCTGGAAACACCATATATTTT. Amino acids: CASSPTDSGNTIYF.

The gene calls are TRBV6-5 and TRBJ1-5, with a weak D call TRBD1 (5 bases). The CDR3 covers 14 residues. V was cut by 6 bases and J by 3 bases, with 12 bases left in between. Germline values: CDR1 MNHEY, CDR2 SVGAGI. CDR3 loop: CASRELDINQPQHF. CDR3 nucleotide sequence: TGTGCCAGCAGGGAGTTGGACATCAATCAGCCCCAGCATTTT.